What follows are 30 T cell receptor beta chains derived from one specimen sequenced in a study of cytomegalovirus exposure and HLA in healthy donors (dated by TCRdb to 2015 to 2018). Preparation of the library involved the immunoSEQ multiplex PCR assay. The multiplex PCR relied on a mix of 60 forward primers for TCR Vbeta segments and 13 reverse primers for TCR Jbeta segments. Imported from immuneACCESS, the table was reduced by TCRdb to in-frame sequences with V and J called. These copies leave out some clones; in studies compared against another copy, an unresolved V gene accounts for under half, and the cause of the remainder is not known. Across this sample there are 150,000 to 200,000 clones, with about 75% seen only once. Of the sample, 4.7% is held by the ten largest clones. The specimen sequenced was PBMCs. Receptors were obtained from a man aged 18-30 years in good health and CMV-seropositive.

The gene calls are TRBV6-5 and TRBJ2-7, with D maybe TRBD1 (6 bases). The CDR3 length is 13 residues. CDR1 and CDR2 from the germline V gene are MNHEY and SVGAGI. The V and J ends lost 5 bases and 3 bases respectively, with 11 bases between them. Written as DNA, the CDR3 is TGTGCCAGCAGTGGAACAGGGCGCTACGAGCAGTACGTC. Amino acid sequence: CASSGTGRYEQYV.

V usage is TRBV18 and J usage is TRBJ1-1; no firm D call. CDR1 KGHSH and CDR2 LQKENI come from the germline V gene. The CDR3 loop spans 13 amino acids. The V end was cut by 5 bases, the J end by 1 base, with 8 bases between. CDR3 in DNA: TGTGCCAGCTCAACCGACAAGAACACTGAAGCTTTCTTT. Its protein product is CASSTDKNTEAFF. The full variable domain, in which reference TRBV18 and TRBJ1-1 provide the parts outside the CDR3, is NAGVMQNPRHLVRRRGQEARLRCSPMKGHSHVYWYRQLPEEGLKFMVYLQKENIIDESGMPKERFSAEFPKEGPSILRIQQVVRGDSAAYFCASSTDKNTEAFFGQGTRLTVV.

In its sample, this clone was seen a few times. The chain is built from TRBV6-7 and TRBJ1-1; 10 bases match TRBD1. TRBV6-7 is an open reading frame whose function is uncertain. The ends lost 2 bases at V and 3 bases at J; junction bases unmatched: 6. The CDR3 is made up of 16 amino acids. CDR3 amino acids: CASSYRDRGWDTEAFF. The CDR3 region has the DNA TGTGCCAGCAGTTACCGGGACAGGGGTTGGGACACTGAAGCTTTCTTT.

This chain connects TRBV14 to TRBJ2-3; 7 positions match TRBD2. This CDR3 comprises 15 residues. The germline V gene encodes CDR1 SGHDN and CDR2 FVKESK. J gave up 4 bases and V 5 bases, and 9 bases lay outside the gene matches. The CDR3 loop is CASSSRGRIADTQYF. The DNA for the CDR3 is TGTGCCAGCAGCTCTCGCGGGAGAATCGCAGATACGCAGTATTTT.

The rearrangement uses TRBV7-2 and TRBJ1-2, with 7 positions matching TRBD1. V lost 5 bases and J lost 4; bases outside the gene matches: 16. CDR1 and CDR2 from the germline V gene are SGHTA and FQGNSA. The CDR3 runs to 17 residues. The CDR3 region is CASSPPLGAGGPYGYTF. For the CDR3, the DNA is TGTGCCAGCAGCCCTCCTCTTGGGGCAGGGGGTCCCTATGGCTACACCTTC.

The chain carries TRBV5-6 and TRBJ1-4, with TRBD1 identical over 7 bases. The germline gives CDR1 SGHDT, CDR2 YYEEEE. This CDR3 has 16 residues. The ends lost 6 bases at V and 5 bases at J; junction bases unmatched: 13. CDR3 in DNA: TGTGCCAGCACCTATTCTACCGGGACAGACAATGAAAAACTGTTTTTT. Translated: CASTYSTGTDNEKLFF. Full variable domain (outside the CDR3, taken from reference TRBV5-6 and TRBJ1-4): DAGVTQSPTHLIKTRGQQVTLRCSPKSGHDTVSWYQQALGQGPQFIFQYYEEEERQRGNFPDRFSGHQFPNYSSELNVNALLLGDSALYLCASTYSTGTDNEKLFFGSGTQLSVL.

CDR3 region: CASSPSHLSGNTGELFF. As DNA, the CDR3 is TGTGCCAGCTCACCTTCTCATCTCTCAGGGAACACCGGGGAGCTGTTTTTT. The chain has TRBV18 and TRBJ2-2; D remains ambiguous. V lost 3 bases, J lost 1 base, and 15 bases lay in between. Per germline, CDR1 KGHSH and CDR2 LQKENI. This CDR3 is 17 amino acids long.

V usage is TRBV5-1 and J usage is TRBJ2-1; TRBD2 agrees at 10 bases. The V gene end was trimmed by 4 bases and the J gene end by 8 bases; junction bases not matched to a gene: 3. The CDR3 extends over 13 amino acids. Germline V CDR1 and CDR2: SGHRS, YFSETQ. CDR3 nucleotides: TGCGCCAGCAGCCTAGCGGGAGTTGATGAGCAGTTCTTC. Amino acids: CASSLAGVDEQFF.

The chain uses TRBV7-2 and TRBJ2-1; 9 positions match TRBD2. From germline, CDR1 is SGHTA and CDR2 FQGNSA. The CDR3 runs to 15 residues. V lost 6 bases, J lost 9 bases, and 12 bases stayed unmatched. CDR3 sequence reads: CASRNAGGHWGEQFF. The CDR3 bases are TGTGCCAGCAGGAATGCGGGGGGGCACTGGGGTGAGCAGTTCTTC.

The gene calls are TRBV6-5 and TRBJ2-7; 9 bases are a match to TRBD1. Germline V gene lookup returns CDR1 MNHEY and CDR2 SVGAGI. The CDR3 spans 15 residues. After removal of 6 bases from V and 6 bases from J, the junction contained 12 bases not matched to a gene. CDR3 sequence (DNA): TGTGCCAGCAGCTCTTCCGGACAGGGGATCTCCGAGCAGTACGTC. This translates into CASSSSGQGISEQYV.

Here the CDR3 reads CASSHDSGAREKLFF. CDR3 DNA: TGTGCCAGCAGCCACGATAGTGGGGCGAGGGAAAAACTGTTTTTT. The V and J genes are TRBV6-5 and TRBJ1-4; tentative D call: TRBD1 (5 bases). The germline gives CDR1 MNHEY, CDR2 SVGAGI. The CDR3 consists of 15 residues. V lost 6 bases to trimming and J lost 8 bases, with 19 bases between them.

The rearrangement links TRBV2 to TRBJ2-2; D is unresolved. Germline V gene lookup returns CDR1 SNHLY and CDR2 FYNNEI. The CDR3 is 12 residues long. V lost 9 bases and J lost 6, with 11 bases in between. The CDR3 DNA reads as TGTGCCAGTCGGGTCGGCGCCGGGGAGCTGTTTTTT. As protein: CASRVGAGELFF.

The V and J genes are TRBV10-3 and TRBJ2-7, with D unclear. Germline CDR1 ENHRY, CDR2 SYGVKD. Trimming removed 9 bases from V and 1 base from J, with 10 bases in between. This CDR3 contains 12 residues. The CDR3 is CAIGQSSYEQYV. CDR3 DNA sequence: TGTGCCATTGGGCAGTCATCCTACGAGCAGTACGTC.

This chain links TRBV28 with TRBJ1-2; no clear D. Germline loops: CDR1 MDHEN, CDR2 SYDVKM. The CDR3 length is 11 residues. Trimming left V 4 bases short and J 4 bases short, with 4 bases between. CDR3 in amino acids: CASSSSYGYTF. For the CDR3, the DNA is TGTGCCAGCAGTTCGAGCTATGGCTACACCTTC.

The genes are TRBV5-1 and TRBJ2-5, with TRBD2 identical over 13 bases. V lost 4 bases and J lost 5; bases outside the gene matches: 8. The germline V gene encodes CDR1 SGHRS and CDR2 YFSETQ. The CDR3 covers 16 residues. The CDR3 spells CASSLGLAGEGETQYF. The CDR3 DNA reads as TGCGCCAGCAGCCTCGGACTAGCGGGGGAGGGGGAGACCCAGTACTTC.

V usage is TRBV7-3 and J usage is TRBJ2-3, with D tentatively TRBD2 (7 bases). CDR1 is SGHTA and CDR2 is FQGTGA in the germline V gene. This CDR3 is 17 amino acids long. Trimming stripped 1 base from V and 1 base from J, with 15 bases between. CDR3 in DNA: TGTGCCAGCAGCTTAATCGGGGGGACAATCCGCACAGATACGCAGTATTTT. It translates to CASSLIGGTIRTDTQYF.

The chain joins TRBV7-9 to TRBJ1-1; a possible D gene is TRBD1 (6 bases). The CDR3 is 14 residues long. The germline V gene has CDR1 SEHNR and CDR2 FQNEAQ (reference sequence). V dropped 2 bases and J dropped 2 bases, with 9 bases sitting between them. DNA of the CDR3: TGTGCCAGCAGCTTATCGGGACACAACACTGAAGCTTTCTTT. Its protein is CASSLSGHNTEAFF.

The CDR3 sequence: CASSLAGLSTDTQYF. The CDR3 region has the DNA TGTGCCAGCAGCTTAGCCGGACTAAGCACAGATACGCAGTATTTT. The chain combines TRBV7-2 with TRBJ2-3; tentatively, D is TRBD2 (6 bases). CDR3 length equals 15 residues. V was cut by 0 bases and J by 0 bases, with 7 bases left in between. Germline CDR1 reads SGHTA; CDR2 reads FQGNSA.

In this sample, this clone turned up once. This chain links TRBV2 with TRBJ2-3; 13 bases agree with TRBD2. The CDR3 runs 14 residues. J gave up 6 bases and V 7 bases, and 4 bases lay outside the gene matches. CDR1 and CDR2 from the germline V gene are SNHLY and FYNNEI. CDR3 in amino acids: CASTGTSGIDTQYF. The DNA for the CDR3 is TGTGCCAGCACCGGGACTAGCGGGATTGATACGCAGTATTTT.

The chain employs TRBV9 and TRBJ2-3, with D maybe TRBD2 (6 bases). The CDR3 runs to 15 residues. The germline CDR1 and CDR2 sequences are SGDLS and YYNGEE. V was shortened by 0 bases and J by 2 bases, with 10 bases between the two germline ends. CDR3 in DNA: TGTGCCAGCAGCGTAGATGGCGGGGACACAGATACGCAGTATTTT. As protein: CASSVDGGDTDTQYF. The full variable domain, completed using reference TRBV9 and TRBJ2-3, is DSGVTQTPKHLITATGQRVTLRCSPRSGDLSVYWYQQSLDQGLQFLIQYYNGEERAKGNILERFSAQQFPDLHSELNLSSLELGDSALYFCASSVDGGDTDTQYFGPGTRLTVL.

The rearrangement uses TRBV19 and TRBJ1-5, with D perhaps TRBD1 (6 bases). CDR3 length: 17 amino acids. CDR1 and CDR2 (germline): LNHDA, SQIVND (reference sequence). V lost 2 bases, J lost 5 bases, and 19 bases lay in between. This CDR3 is CASSITGLLGGHQPQHF. The CDR3 DNA follows: TGTGCCAGTAGTATAACAGGGCTCCTAGGTGGCCATCAGCCCCAGCATTTT.

V gene TRBV5-6 combines with J gene TRBJ2-7, with 11 bases lining up with TRBD2. Unmatched junction bases numbered 4, after V lost 0 bases and J lost 2 bases. The CDR3 runs to 16 residues. Germline V gene data show CDR1 as SGHDT and CDR2 as YYEEEE. The CDR3 reads CASSLETGLAAYEQYV. CDR3 sequence (DNA): TGTGCCAGCAGCTTGGAAACGGGACTAGCGGCCTACGAGCAGTACGTC.

The J gene is TRBJ1-4, the V gene TRBV6-1; D is unresolved. Per the germline V gene, CDR1 is MNHNS and CDR2 is SASEGT. V lost 2 bases to trimming and J lost 0 bases, with 7 bases between them. This CDR3 comprises 15 residues. The CDR3 coding sequence is TGTGCCAGCAGTGAACTCCCCTCAACTAATGAAAAACTGTTTTTT. It encodes CASSELPSTNEKLFF.

V is TRBV4-1 and J is TRBJ2-1; D gene uncertain. This CDR3 is built from 15 residues. With 0 bases removed from V and 3 bases from J, the gap between germline ends came to 9 bases. Germline V lookup: CDR1 MGHRA, CDR2 YSYEKL. Here the CDR3 DNA reads TGCGCCAGCAGCCAAGACAGCGCAAACTACAATGAGCAGTTCTTC. This gives the protein CASSQDSANYNEQFF.

This chain joins TRBV5-1 and TRBJ1-2; maybe TRBD1 (6 bases). Trimming stripped 3 bases from V and 0 bases from J, with 15 bases between. This CDR3 has 16 residues. Germline V gives CDR1 SGHRS, CDR2 YFSETQ. CDR3 bases: TGCGCCAGCAGCTCCAGAGGGGGATTTACTAACTATGGCTACACCTTC. This translates into CASSSRGGFTNYGYTF.

The CDR3 reads CASTSRPTNTEAFF. In DNA, the CDR3 is TGTGCCAGCACTTCGCGGCCTACCAACACTGAAGCTTTCTTT. The rearrangement uses TRBV7-9 and TRBJ1-1; D remains ambiguous. The CDR3 sequence is 14 residues long. Germline CDR1 SEHNR, CDR2 FQNEAQ (reference sequence). The V end lost 7 bases, the J end lost 2 bases, and 14 bases lay between the germline ends.

The rearrangement joins TRBV7-2 to TRBJ2-1; D is perhaps TRBD2 (5 bases). The CDR3 runs to 15 residues. CDR1 and CDR2 (germline): SGHTA, FQGNSA. V was trimmed by 1 base and J by 6 bases, leaving 13 bases between them. CDR3 DNA: TGTGCCAGCAGCTTAGATTCGAGCCGGGGCAATGAGCAGTTCTTC. Protein product: CASSLDSSRGNEQFF.

The chain is built from TRBV7-8 and TRBJ2-2, with D possibly being TRBD2 (6 bases). The CDR3 consists of 14 residues. Germline V gene data show CDR1 as SGHVS and CDR2 as FQNEAQ. Trimming removed 1 base at V and 4 bases at J, with 7 bases between. CDR3 sequence: CASSLVGGTGELFF. For the CDR3, the DNA is TGTGCCAGCAGCTTAGTCGGGGGCACCGGGGAGCTGTTTTTT.

The sample holds a few counts of this clone. V usage is TRBV9 and J usage is TRBJ2-3; D might be TRBD2 (5 bases). Germline CDR1 reads SGDLS; CDR2 reads YYNGEE. Trimming took 0 bases from V and 0 from J, leaving 8 bases between them. This CDR3 is built from 15 residues. CDR3 in DNA: TGTGCCAGCAGCGTAGAGCCGGGGAGCACAGATACGCAGTATTTT. Translation: CASSVEPGSTDTQYF.

This clone was found a few times. The chain combines TRBV13 with TRBJ1-1, with 7 bases that match TRBD1. CDR3 length equals 14 residues. Trimming cost V 4 bases and J 5 bases; bases outside gene matches: 7. Germline-derived CDR1 and CDR2 are PRHDT and FYEKMQ (reference sequence). The CDR3, as DNA: TGTGCCAGCAGCTGGGCGTCAGGGGGGACTGAAGCTTTCTTT. The encoded protein is CASSWASGGTEAFF.